The present TCR beta chain was sequenced within a study of cytomegalovirus exposure and HLA in healthy donors. For the study at large: As an earlier analysis found, some 180 million T cells yielded about 120 million unique TCR beta sequences. Overall study findings and caveats: Compared with the approximately 670-donor mean, an Asian-associated ancestry cluster reportedly had fewer N-insertions, according to a later analysis. Across all donors, roughly uniform sequencing depth was an assumption of the presence/absence analyses.

Concerning this clone: What it recognizes is unknown. Within the sample, other DNA sequences also encode this same CDR3.

Vbeta (60) and Jbeta (13) primers were used in the PCR. The table came from immunoSEQ multiplex PCR; TCRdb's copy has only in-frame clones and leaves some out. The data contain some 130,000 clones, roughly 79% of them singletons. The germline CDR1 and CDR2 sequences are SGHDT and YYEEEE. V gave up 1 base and J gave up 3 bases, with 16 bases separating them. The CDR3 covers 16 residues. This sequence joins TRBV5-6 and TRBJ1-1; perhaps TRBD1 as D (6 bases). This clonotype was sampled from a woman aged 50 to 60 in good health and CMV-seronegative. Sequencing was performed on PBMCs. The CDR3 region is CASSLLRGLFDTEAFF. CDR3 coding DNA: TGTGCCAGCAGCTTGTTGCGGGGGCTTTTCGACACTGAAGCTTTCTTT. The full variable domain, its missing parts supplied by reference TRBV5-6 and TRBJ1-1, is DAGVTQSPTHLIKTRGQQVTLRCSPKSGHDTVSWYQQALGQGPQFIFQYYEEEERQRGNFPDRFSGHQFPNYSSELNVNALLLGDSALYLCASSLLRGLFDTEAFFGQGTRLTVV.